Following are 7 T cell receptor beta chains from one sample sequenced in a study of tumor-infiltrating lymphocytes in localized non-small cell lung cancer (dated by TCRdb to the early 2020s). The method behind the library was the immunoSEQ multiplex PCR assay. TCRdb obtained this table from immuneACCESS and retained in-frame rearrangements with V and J assigned. These tables miss some clones; where compared with another copy, unresolved V genes account for less than half of the shortfall, and the remainder is unexplained. Here the sample has about 15,000 clones; approximately 80% occur a single time. About 6.4% of the sample comes from the top ten. Sequencing was done on a sample of lung tumor tissue. These receptors were collected from a human donor with non-small cell lung cancer.

This chain connects TRBV18 to TRBJ1-2; TRBD1 might be the D (6 bases). The germline V and J ends were trimmed by 3 bases and 4 bases, with 18 bases remaining between them. Germline V gene lookup returns CDR1 KGHSH and CDR2 LQKENI. CDR3 size: 16 residues. CDR3 nucleotide sequence: TGTGCCAGCTCACCCGAAGAGGTTCGGGGGGCCTATGGCTACACCTTC. This encodes CASSPEEVRGAYGYTF. The whole variable domain, filled in from reference TRBV18 and TRBJ1-2, reads NAGVMQNPRHLVRRRGQEARLRCSPMKGHSHVYWYRQLPEEGLKFMVYLQKENIIDESGMPKERFSAEFPKEGPSILRIQQVVRGDSAAYFCASSPEEVRGAYGYTFGSGTRLTVV.

In its sample, this clone was seen a few times. The rearrangement links TRBV10-3 to TRBJ1-1; the D gene is possibly TRBD1 (5 bases). The CDR3 runs 11 residues. In germline, CDR1 is ENHRY, CDR2 SYGVKD. The V and J ends lost 11 bases and 7 bases respectively, with 14 bases between them. The CDR3 sequence: CASGGGYEAFF. CDR3 DNA sequence: TGTGCCTCGGGGGGGGGATATGAAGCTTTCTTT.

This chain links TRBV27 with TRBJ2-1; TRBD1 agrees at 11 bases. Germline assignment: CDR1 MNHEY and CDR2 SMNVEV (reference sequence). V dropped 4 bases and J dropped 3; count of bases not matched to a gene: 5. This CDR3 is 16 amino acids long. Written as DNA, the CDR3 is TGTGCCAGCAGTTCTCGGGACAGGGGGTTCTACAATGAGCAGTTCTTC. Residues: CASSSRDRGFYNEQFF.

A single count supports this clone. One end of the junction does not line up with germline, which may come from a read error. The rearrangement joins TRBV29-1 to TRBJ2-1; unclear D gene. The CDR3 runs to 14 residues. Looked up from germline, CDR1 is SQVTM and CDR2 is ANQGSEA. This chain's CDR3 is CSVLFGVIYNGQFF. CDR3 nucleotide sequence: TGCAGCGTCCTTTTCGGAGTGATCTACAATGGGCAGTTCTTC.

The J gene is TRBJ1-4, the V gene TRBV5-1; 9 bases line up with TRBD1. The V segment lost 4 bases and the J segment 8 bases; nucleotides outside the gene matches: 6. This CDR3 is built from 14 residues. Germline values: CDR1 SGHRS, CDR2 YFSETQ. CDR3 sequence reads: CASSQGQGREKLFF. The CDR3 DNA reads as TGCGCCAGCAGCCAGGGACAGGGAAGGGAAAAACTGTTTTTT.

V usage is TRBV29-1 and J usage is TRBJ2-2; TRBD2 is a possible D gene (6 bases). Trimming stripped 6 bases from V and 0 bases from J, with 20 bases between. The CDR3 length is 17 residues. Germline CDR1 and CDR2: SQVTM and ANQGSEA. The CDR3 sequence is CSVPDPYGRANTGELFF. The CDR3 DNA sequence: TGCAGCGTCCCCGACCCCTACGGGAGAGCGAACACCGGGGAGCTGTTTTTT.

The chain is built from TRBV5-1 and TRBJ1-4; D unresolved. The CDR3 has 15 residues. Germline V gives CDR1 SGHRS, CDR2 YFSETQ. V dropped 0 bases and J dropped 0 bases, with 6 bases sitting between them. CDR3 protein: CASSLVSATNEKLFF. The CDR3 DNA sequence: TGCGCCAGCAGCTTGGTCAGTGCAACTAATGAAAAACTGTTTTTT.